Listed here are 14 T cell receptor beta chains from one sample, sequenced in a study of early T cells in non-severe SARS-CoV-2 infection. One entry per CDR3 protein results from TCRdb running MiXCR on the 5' RACE reads. This sample has about 69,000 distinct CDR3 sequences; roughly 4.9% occur once, and the top ten carry roughly 3.4%. Here the sequenced sample was whole blood, taken at baseline. The receptors derive from an adult who was a healthcare worker with PCR-confirmed SARS-CoV-2 infection or an uninfected control (not recorded which). The donor label of this sample is uncertain.

This clonotype was recorded many times. The rearrangement uses TRBV11-2 and TRBJ2-7; D is perhaps TRBD2 (5 bases). The CDR3 runs to 15 residues. The ends were cut back, 1 base at V and 0 bases at J, with 10 bases in the middle. Germline CDR1 SGHAT, CDR2 FQNNGV. The CDR3 spells CASSLVSGISYEQYF. Written as DNA, the CDR3 is TGTGCCAGCAGCTTAGTGTCGGGAATCTCCTACGAGCAGTACTTC.

This clonotype was observed many times. The chain has TRBV12-3 or TRBV12-4 and TRBJ1-2; D remains ambiguous. This CDR3 is 11 amino acids long. Trimming removed 3 bases at V and 7 bases at J, with 6 bases between. CDR3 DNA: TGTGCCAGCAGTTTTCATCGTGGCTACACCTTC. Protein sequence: CASSFHRGYTF.

This sequence joins TRBV3-1 and TRBJ2-3; D gene uncertain. This CDR3 has 13 residues. Germline CDR1 and CDR2: LGHDT and YNNKEL (reference sequence). V lost 4 bases to trimming and J lost 4 bases, with 9 bases between them. The CDR3 region has the DNA TGTGCCAGCAGCCTACAGCTCTCAGATACGCAGTATTTT. This encodes CASSLQLSDTQYF.

The rearrangement joins TRBV7-3 to TRBJ2-6, with D perhaps TRBD1 (6 bases). Looked up from germline, CDR1 is SGHTA and CDR2 is FQGTGA. CDR3 length: 16 amino acids. The ends were cut back, 4 bases at V and 0 bases at J, with 10 bases in the middle. Here the CDR3 reads CASSSTGFSGANVLTF. In DNA, the CDR3 is TGTGCCAGCAGCTCCACAGGGTTCTCTGGGGCCAACGTCCTGACTTTC.

The table lists this clonotype with many counts. The gene calls are TRBV7-8 and TRBJ1-1; D not certain. Germline V CDR1 and CDR2: SGHVS, FQNEAQ. The CDR3 length is 12 residues. Trimming removed 5 bases from V and 13 bases from J, with 17 bases in between. The CDR3 spells CASSHQAGRVFF. The CDR3 bases are TGTGCCAGCAGCCATCAGGCAGGTCGGGTTTTCTTT.

The chain recombines TRBV4-2 with TRBJ2-1; 11 bases match TRBD1. V lost 3 bases to trimming and J lost 8 bases; unmatched junction nucleotides: 9. The CDR3 loop spans 16 amino acids. Germline V gene sequence: CDR1 LGHNA, CDR2 YNFKEQ. DNA for the CDR3: TGTGCCAGCAGCCAGTCGGGACAGGGGGTCTCCTATGAGCAGTTCTTC. Translated: CASSQSGQGVSYEQFF.

This clonotype was observed a handful of times. The J gene is TRBJ2-1, the V gene TRBV6-2 or TRBV6-3, with 11 bases aligning to TRBD2. The CDR3 has 20 residues. After removal of 2 bases from V and 0 bases from J, the junction contained 12 bases not matched to a gene. The germline V gene has CDR1 MNHEY and CDR2 SVGEGT. The CDR3 reads CASSYLLAGGLKSSYNEQFF. In nucleotides, the CDR3 is TGTGCCAGCAGTTACCTTCTAGCGGGGGGACTAAAAAGCTCCTACAATGAGCAGTTCTTC.

This clonotype was seen ten or more times. V gene TRBV29-1 combines with J gene TRBJ2-3; D possibly uses TRBD1 or TRBD2 (6 bases each). The length of the CDR3 is 14 residues. Germline-derived CDR1 and CDR2 are SQVTM and ANQGSEA. Trimming shortened V by 3 bases and J by 4 bases, and 14 bases separated the two germline ends. CDR3 DNA sequence: TGCAGCGTTGATAGCTTAAGGGGGGCAGATACGCAGTATTTT. It yields the protein CSVDSLRGADTQYF.

In its sample, this clonotype was seen a few times. The V gene is TRBV6-5, the J gene TRBJ1-2; a weak D match, TRBD1 (5 bases). V gave up 6 bases and J gave up 2 bases, with 16 bases separating them. The CDR3 consists of 15 residues. The V gene's germline CDR1 is MNHEY and CDR2 SVGAGI. DNA for the CDR3: TGTGCCAGCAGCTCCGGGGGGGGAGGGAACTATGGCTACACCTTC. Its protein product is CASSSGGGGNYGYTF.

The chain has TRBV6-2 or TRBV6-3 and TRBJ2-3; 7 bases map to TRBD2. V dropped 1 base and J dropped 2; count of bases not matched to a gene: 6. CDR1 MNHEY and CDR2 SVGEGT come from the germline V gene. CDR3 length equals 16 residues. CDR3 coding DNA: TGTGCCAGCAGTTACTTAGGCGGGGGTAACACAGATACGCAGTATTTT. It translates to CASSYLGGGNTDTQYF.

The sample holds many counts of this clonotype. The chain recombines TRBV10-2 with TRBJ1-1, with D hard to call. CDR3 length: 13 residues. Deletions cut 5 bases from V and 4 bases from J, with 11 bases between. CDR1 and CDR2 from the germline V gene are WSHSY and SAAADI. CDR3 sequence (DNA): TGCGCCAGCAGTATGCGGGAATTCACTGAAGCTTTCTTT. Amino acid sequence: CASSMREFTEAFF.

This clonotype was found a few times. This chain joins TRBV30 and TRBJ2-3; D perhaps matches TRBD1 (6 bases). V was pared by 0 bases and J by 7 bases, with 8 bases between. The CDR3 sequence is 12 residues long. The germline gives CDR1 GTSNPN, CDR2 SVGIG (reference sequence). The CDR3 loop is CAWSVRGNTQYF. CDR3 nucleotides: TGTGCCTGGAGTGTAAGGGGGAATACGCAGTATTTT.

The chain uses TRBV19 and TRBJ1-6; D possibly corresponds to TRBD1 (6 bases). The CDR3 has 14 residues. Trimming pared 3 bases from V and 7 bases from J, leaving 10 bases between. The germline gives CDR1 LNHDA, CDR2 SQIVND (reference sequence). CDR3 nucleotide sequence: TGTGCCAGTAGTATTTACAGGGAGAATTCACCCCTCCACTTT. It translates to CASSIYRENSPLHF.

The chain recombines TRBV28 with TRBJ2-4, with 8 bases that match TRBD1. The junction had 16 bases not matched to a gene; V was cut back by 2 bases and J by 4 bases. Germline assignment: CDR1 MDHEN and CDR2 SYDVKM. There are 19 residues in the CDR3. CDR3 loop: CASSLVSQGARTSKNIQYF. The CDR3, as DNA: TGTGCCAGCAGTTTAGTGTCGCAGGGGGCACGGACATCGAAAAACATTCAGTACTTC.